Listed here is a single T cell receptor beta chain. What it binds is not known. Method: immunoSEQ multiplex PCR; TCRdb's copy keeps in-frame clones and lacks some. The data show 80,000 to 90,000 clones, approximately 89% seen once. This sample is part of a study of T cell responses to AZD1222 COVID-19 vaccine. Study results and caveats: Along spike, vaccine-associated CD4 TCRs were found throughout, with dominance at 160-218 and 743-854. Clonal diversity was possibly underestimated, and the donors were mostly white British, with more females. Per reports, nearly half of all spike-specific TCRs target regions that are unmutated in variants. Baseline seropositives among AZD1222 recipients totaled only six or seven.

Trimming pared 0 bases from V and 2 bases from J, leaving 14 bases between. The CDR3 loop spans 16 amino acids. Germline CDR1 and CDR2: SEHNR and FQNEAQ (reference sequence). This clonotype was sampled from an adult in good health. The sample in question was peripheral blood, obtained on day 0 of AZD1222 vaccination. This chain joins TRBV7-9 and TRBJ2-7, with D possibly called TRBD1 or TRBD2 (6 bases each). This CDR3 reads CASSLALGGLPYEQYF. The CDR3 DNA reads TGTGCCAGCAGCTTAGCTTTGGGGGGCTTACCCTACGAGCAGTACTTC. The full variable domain, in which reference TRBV7-9 and TRBJ2-7 provide the parts outside the CDR3, is DTGVSQNPRHKITKRGQNVTFRCDPISEHNRLYWYRQTLGQGPEFLTYFQNEAQLEKSRLLSDRFSAERPKGSFSTLEIQRTEQGDSAMYLCASSLALGGLPYEQYFGPGTRLTVT.